The source of this T cell receptor (beta chain) is a study of cytomegalovirus exposure and HLA in healthy donors. Study-wide findings and caveats: An analysis was carried out at a later point. It showed that HLA-associated TCR beta chains were more clonally expanded than equally common non-associated chains.

As to this clone: Its antigen is unknown.

PCR amplification relied on 60 Vbeta primers (plus 13 Jbeta primers). The repertoire was sequenced with immunoSEQ multiplex PCR; TCRdb's copy has only in-frame clones and lacks some. The sample includes about 130,000 clones, less than 75% of them seen just once. V lost 5 bases to trimming and J lost 4 bases; unmatched junction nucleotides: 8. The CDR3 has 15 amino acids. Germline assignment: CDR1 SQVTM and CDR2 ANQGSEA. The V call is TRBV29-1, the J call TRBJ2-2; 9 bases match TRBD2. The sequence derives from a woman aged 40 to 55 in good health and CMV-seropositive. Sequenced: PBMCs. Written as DNA, the CDR3 is TGCAGCGTTACTGTTCTAGCGGGGAGCACCGGGGAGCTGTTTTTT. Translating gives CSVTVLAGSTGELFF.